The next 13 T cell receptor beta chains were all read from a single sample in a study of cytomegalovirus exposure and HLA in healthy donors. Measured with immunoSEQ multiplex PCR; TCRdb has only the in-frame clones, and not every one. Among tens of thousands of clones, roughly 97% were seen once, and the ten largest hold 0.78%. The sequenced sample consisted of PBMCs. The origin of the receptors is a man aged 18 to 30 in good health and CMV-seronegative.

V usage is TRBV4-1 and J usage is TRBJ2-1; 9 bases line up with TRBD2. This CDR3 contains 15 residues. The junction had 4 bases not matched to a gene; V was cut back by 4 bases and J by 3 bases. CDR1 and CDR2 from the germline V gene are MGHRA and YSYEKL. The CDR3 here is CASSLGLANYNEQFF. The CDR3 coding sequence is TGCGCCAGCAGCCTAGGACTAGCGAACTACAATGAGCAGTTCTTC.

The chain employs TRBV6-5 and TRBJ2-5; 7 bases are a match to TRBD2. The CDR3 is 13 residues long. V shed 6 bases, J shed 5 bases, and the junction held 6 bases outside the gene matches. Germline V gene lookup returns CDR1 MNHEY and CDR2 SVGAGI. CDR3 residues: CASRSGKGETQYF. The CDR3 DNA is TGTGCCAGCAGAAGCGGGAAGGGCGAGACCCAGTACTTC.

V and J are TRBV28 and TRBJ2-6; the D gene is possibly TRBD2 (5 bases). V gave up 8 bases and J gave up 1 base, with 18 bases separating them. Germline V gene lookup returns CDR1 MDHEN and CDR2 SYDVKM. The CDR3 has 17 residues. This chain's CDR3 is CASEGGRSVSGANVLTF. CDR3 nucleotide sequence: TGTGCCAGCGAGGGTGGCAGGTCGGTTTCTGGGGCCAACGTCCTGACTTTC.

The chain links TRBV18 to TRBJ2-3; 10 nucleotides align to TRBD2. This CDR3 is 16 amino acids long. Losses at the gene ends were 3 bases for V and 2 bases for J; bases not matched to a gene: 5. The germline CDR1 and CDR2 sequences are KGHSH and LQKENI. CDR3 DNA: TGTGCCAGCTCACCGGTGACTAGCGGGTACACAGATACGCAGTATTTT. This translates into CASSPVTSGYTDTQYF.

The V gene is TRBV5-6, the J gene TRBJ1-5, with 9 positions matching TRBD1. From germline, CDR1 is SGHDT and CDR2 YYEEEE. V lost 4 bases to trimming and J lost 4 bases; unmatched junction nucleotides: 12. This CDR3 region has 17 residues. For the CDR3, the DNA is TGTGCCAGCAGCCCATACGGGACAGGGCTCCGGAATCAGCCCCAGCATTTT. Protein sequence: CASSPYGTGLRNQPQHF.

The chain has TRBV2 and TRBJ2-5; TRBD2 agrees at 9 bases. Germline CDR1 SNHLY, CDR2 FYNNEI. This CDR3 comprises 14 residues. Germline trimming cut 7 bases from V and 4 bases from J; bases unmatched to any gene: 7. The CDR3 DNA sequence: TGTGCCAGCACAGCGGGAGGCATAGGAGAGACCCAGTACTTC. Encoded protein: CASTAGGIGETQYF. The variable domain in full, completed from reference TRBV2 and TRBJ2-5, reads EPEVTQTPSHQVTQMGQEVILRCVPISNHLYFYWYRQILGQKVEFLVSFYNNEISEKSEIFDDQFSVERPDGSNFTLKIRSTKLEDSAMYFCASTAGGIGETQYFGPGTRLLVL.

The V call is TRBV6-1, the J call TRBJ2-5, with 8 bases matching TRBD1. Germline V CDR1 and CDR2: MNHNS, SASEGT. V was clipped by 0 bases and J by 4 bases; unmatched bases: 4. This CDR3 contains 15 residues. The CDR3 loop is CASSEAAGGGETQYF. Written as DNA, the CDR3 is TGTGCCAGCAGTGAAGCTGCAGGGGGCGGAGAGACCCAGTACTTC.

This clone has only one observation. The V call is TRBV9, the J call TRBJ2-1; the match to TRBD1 covers 8 bases. Per germline, CDR1 SGDLS and CDR2 YYNGEE. The CDR3 totals 16 residues. V shed 4 bases and J 0 bases; nucleotides not matched to a gene: 6. CDR3 residues: CASSPTGVASYNEQFF. CDR3 nucleotides: TGTGCCAGCAGCCCGACAGGGGTAGCCTCCTACAATGAGCAGTTCTTC.

The gene calls are TRBV6-6 and TRBJ2-1; D perhaps matches TRBD1 (6 bases). CDR3 length: 15 amino acids. CDR1 and CDR2 (germline): MNHNY, SVGAGI (reference sequence). Deletions cut 5 bases from V and 2 bases from J, with 13 bases between. The CDR3 sequence is CASSDRQVPYNEQFF. The CDR3 DNA is TGTGCCAGCAGTGACAGACAGGTACCCTACAATGAGCAGTTCTTC.

The chain carries TRBV18 and TRBJ1-1, with 7 bases matching TRBD1. The CDR3 runs 15 residues. Germline V gene data show CDR1 as KGHSH and CDR2 as LQKENI. With V trimmed by 4 bases and J by 0 bases, 5 bases remained unmatched. The CDR3 here is CASSQGQRLNTEAFF. CDR3 coding DNA: TGTGCCAGCTCACAGGGACAGAGGCTGAACACTGAAGCTTTCTTT.

The rearrangement joins TRBV27 to TRBJ2-7, with TRBD2 matching 8 bases. This CDR3 is 16 amino acids long. The junction had 9 bases not matched to a gene; V was cut back by 2 bases and J by 3 bases. Germline CDR1 is MNHEY and CDR2 is SMNVEV (reference sequence). The CDR3 sequence: CASSLHRRGGDYEQYF. CDR3 sequence (DNA): TGTGCCAGCAGTTTACACCGCCGGGGGGGGGACTACGAGCAGTACTTC.

The chain carries TRBV5-1 and TRBJ2-3, with 13 bases that match TRBD2. Germline CDR1 is SGHRS and CDR2 is YFSETQ. V lost 4 bases, J lost 4 bases, and 6 bases stayed unmatched. The CDR3 is made up of 16 amino acids. CDR3 protein: CASSLRTSGSSDTQYF. In DNA, the CDR3 is TGCGCCAGCAGCCTCCGGACTAGCGGGAGTTCAGATACGCAGTATTTT.

The chain uses TRBV6-6 and TRBJ1-5; 8 nucleotides line up with TRBD1. V shed 5 bases, J shed 0 bases, and the junction held 6 bases outside the gene matches. The CDR3 is made up of 16 amino acids. Germline CDR1 and CDR2: MNHNY and SVGAGI (reference sequence). The CDR3 DNA reads as TGTGCCAGCAGTCGAAAACAGGGGGGTAGCAATCAGCCCCAGCATTTT. This translates into CASSRKQGGSNQPQHF.